This TCR beta chain was captured in a study of cytomegalovirus exposure and HLA in healthy donors. The CDR3 extends over 15 amino acids. Germline trimming cut 2 bases from V and 7 bases from J; bases unmatched to any gene: 11. Germline CDR1 reads MNHEY; CDR2 reads SMNVEV (reference sequence). PCR employed 60 Vbeta and 13 Jbeta primers. TCRdb's copy holds only in-frame clones and misses some; the assay was immunoSEQ multiplex PCR. The sample lists over 200,000 clones; 75% to 90% were seen once. Healthy bone marrow donors made up the cohort. Sequencing input: PBMCs. The gene calls are TRBV27 and TRBJ2-7; 7 nucleotides align to TRBD1. The origin of this receptor is a young woman in good health and CMV-seronegative. CDR3 in DNA: TGTGCCAGCAGTTTAATCCCCGAGGGGGCGGGTGAGCAGTACTTC. It codes for CASSLIPEGAGEQYF.